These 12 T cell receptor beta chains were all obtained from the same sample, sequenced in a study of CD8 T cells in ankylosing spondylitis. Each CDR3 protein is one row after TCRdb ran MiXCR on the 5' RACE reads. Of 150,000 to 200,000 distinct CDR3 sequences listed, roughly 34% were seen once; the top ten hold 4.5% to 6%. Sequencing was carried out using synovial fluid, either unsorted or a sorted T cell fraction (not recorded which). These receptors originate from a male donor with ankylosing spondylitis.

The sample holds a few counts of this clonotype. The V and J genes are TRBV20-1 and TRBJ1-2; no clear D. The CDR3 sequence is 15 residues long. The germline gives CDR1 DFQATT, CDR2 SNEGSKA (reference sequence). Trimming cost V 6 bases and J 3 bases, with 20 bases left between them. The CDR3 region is CSASPSAPKDYGYTF. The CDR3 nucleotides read TGCAGTGCGTCCCCGTCAGCTCCTAAGGACTATGGCTACACCTTC.

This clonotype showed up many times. In nucleotides, the CDR3 is TGCGCCAGCAGCCAGTCGGGACAGGGGGCGAGAGGCTACACCTTC. Its translation: CASSQSGQGARGYTF. This sequence joins TRBV4-3 and TRBJ1-2; 12 bases match TRBD1. V trimming: 3 bases; J trimming: 8 bases; junction bases outside the gene matches: 7. The CDR3 has 15 residues. Germline CDR1 and CDR2: LGHNA and YSLEER.

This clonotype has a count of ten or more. The CDR3 reads CSAREGGPRDTQYF. CDR3 coding DNA: TGCAGTGCTAGAGAGGGGGGGCCTCGAGATACGCAGTATTTT. The rearrangement joins TRBV20-1 to TRBJ2-3, with D tentatively TRBD2 (7 bases). The CDR3 spans 14 residues. Germline assignment: CDR1 DFQATT and CDR2 SNEGSKA (reference sequence). The V and J ends lost 0 bases and 5 bases respectively, with 12 bases between them.

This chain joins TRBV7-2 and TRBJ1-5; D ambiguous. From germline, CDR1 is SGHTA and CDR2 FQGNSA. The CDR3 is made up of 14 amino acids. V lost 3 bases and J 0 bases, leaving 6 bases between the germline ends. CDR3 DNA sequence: TGTGCCAGCAGCTTGGGAATTAGCAATCAGCCCCAGCATTTT. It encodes CASSLGISNQPQHF.

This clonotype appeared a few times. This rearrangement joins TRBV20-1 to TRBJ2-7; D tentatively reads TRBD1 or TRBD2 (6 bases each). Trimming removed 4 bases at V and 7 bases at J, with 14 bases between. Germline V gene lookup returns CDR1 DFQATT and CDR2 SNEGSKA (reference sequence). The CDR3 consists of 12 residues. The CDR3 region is CSAKRGAGEQYF. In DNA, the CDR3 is TGCAGTGCTAAGAGGGGGGCCGGGGAGCAGTACTTC.

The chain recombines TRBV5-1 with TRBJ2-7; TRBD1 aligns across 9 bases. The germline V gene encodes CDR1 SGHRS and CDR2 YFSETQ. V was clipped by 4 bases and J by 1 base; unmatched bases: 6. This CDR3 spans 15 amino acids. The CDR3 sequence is CASSPRDRDSYEQYF. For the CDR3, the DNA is TGCGCCAGCAGCCCCCGGGACAGGGATTCCTACGAGCAGTACTTC.

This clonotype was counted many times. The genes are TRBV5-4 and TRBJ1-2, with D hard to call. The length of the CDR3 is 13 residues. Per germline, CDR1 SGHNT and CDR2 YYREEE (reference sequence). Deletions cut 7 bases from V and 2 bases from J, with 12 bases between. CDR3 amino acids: CASRGPKNYGYTF. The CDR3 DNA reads TGTGCCAGCCGCGGGCCCAAGAACTATGGCTACACCTTC.

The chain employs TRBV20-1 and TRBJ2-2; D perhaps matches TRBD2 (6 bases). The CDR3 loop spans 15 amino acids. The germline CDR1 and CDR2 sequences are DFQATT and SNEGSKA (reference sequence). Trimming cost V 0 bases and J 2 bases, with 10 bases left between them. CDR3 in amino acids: CSARDSGLNTGELFF. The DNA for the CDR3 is TGCAGTGCTAGAGACTCGGGACTTAACACCGGGGAGCTGTTTTTT.

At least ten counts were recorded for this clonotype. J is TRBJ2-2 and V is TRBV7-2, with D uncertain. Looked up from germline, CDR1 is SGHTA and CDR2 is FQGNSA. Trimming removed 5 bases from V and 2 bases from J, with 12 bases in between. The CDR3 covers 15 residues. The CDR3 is CASSPRVVNTGELFF. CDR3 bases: TGTGCCAGCAGCCCCCGAGTGGTTAACACCGGGGAGCTGTTTTTT.

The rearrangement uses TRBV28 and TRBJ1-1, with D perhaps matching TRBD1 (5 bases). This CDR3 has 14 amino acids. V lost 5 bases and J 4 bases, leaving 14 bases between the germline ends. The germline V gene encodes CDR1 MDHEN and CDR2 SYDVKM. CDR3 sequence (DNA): TGTGCCAGCAGTCTCCAGACAGCGCTCACTGAAGCTTTCTTT. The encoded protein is CASSLQTALTEAFF. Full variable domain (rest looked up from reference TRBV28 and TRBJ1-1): DVKVTQSSRYLVKRTGEKVFLECVQDMDHENMFWYRQDPGLGLRLIYFSYDVKMKEKGDIPEGYSVSREKKERFSLILESASTNQTSMYLCASSLQTALTEAFFGQGTRLTVV.

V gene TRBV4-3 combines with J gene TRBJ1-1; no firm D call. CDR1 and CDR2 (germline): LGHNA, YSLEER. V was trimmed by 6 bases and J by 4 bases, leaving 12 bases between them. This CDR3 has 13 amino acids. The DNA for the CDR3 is TGCGCCAGCAGTGGGCAGGTTGGCACTGAAGCTTTCTTT. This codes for CASSGQVGTEAFF.

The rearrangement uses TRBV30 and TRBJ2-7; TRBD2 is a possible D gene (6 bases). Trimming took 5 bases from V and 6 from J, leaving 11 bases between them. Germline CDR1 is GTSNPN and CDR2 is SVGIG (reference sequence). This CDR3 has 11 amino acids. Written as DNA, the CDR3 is TGTGCCTGGGGGTGGGGAGGCGAGCAGTACTTC. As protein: CAWGWGGEQYF. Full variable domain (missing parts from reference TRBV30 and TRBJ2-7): SQTIHQWPATLVQPVGSPLSLECTVEGTSNPNLYWYRQAAGRGLQLLFYSVGIGQISSEVPQNLSASRPQDRQFILSSKKLLLSDSGFYLCAWGWGGEQYFGPGTRLTVT.